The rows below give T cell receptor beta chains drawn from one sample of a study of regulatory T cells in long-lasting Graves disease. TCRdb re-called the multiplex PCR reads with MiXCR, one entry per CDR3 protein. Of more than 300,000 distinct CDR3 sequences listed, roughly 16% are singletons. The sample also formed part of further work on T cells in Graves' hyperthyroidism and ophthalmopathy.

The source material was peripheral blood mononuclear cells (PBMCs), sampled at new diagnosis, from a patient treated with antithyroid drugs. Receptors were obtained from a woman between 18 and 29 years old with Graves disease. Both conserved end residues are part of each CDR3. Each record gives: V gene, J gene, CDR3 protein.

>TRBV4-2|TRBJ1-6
CASSQESGWKDSPLHF
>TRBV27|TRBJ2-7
CASSLGPTYEQYF
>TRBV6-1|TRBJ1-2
CASSRDSYGYTF
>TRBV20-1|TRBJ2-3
CSARSGTGPDTQYF
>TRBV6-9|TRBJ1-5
CASSSGFNRGLSQPQHF
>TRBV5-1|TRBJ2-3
CASSPTGGDTDTQYF
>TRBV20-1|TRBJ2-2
CSASGSRVAGELFF
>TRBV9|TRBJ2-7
CASSVSAGNEQYF
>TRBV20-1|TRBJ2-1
CSALTGTSGRGNEQFF
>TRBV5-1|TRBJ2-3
CASSLGAGESTDTQYF
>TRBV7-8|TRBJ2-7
CASSLLAGSEQYF
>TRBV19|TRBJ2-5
CASSISRQETQYF
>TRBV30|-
CAWSGRGGPQETQYF
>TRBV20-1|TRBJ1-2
CSASQSLYGYTF
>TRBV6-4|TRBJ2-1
CASSFIAVSSYNEQFF
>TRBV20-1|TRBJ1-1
CSARPHDRVYTEAFF
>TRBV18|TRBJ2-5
CASSPYFGQGETQYF
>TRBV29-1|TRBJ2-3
CSVEGAVDTQYF
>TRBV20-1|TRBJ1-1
CSEISGAEAFF
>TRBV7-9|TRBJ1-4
CAWRGATNEKLFF
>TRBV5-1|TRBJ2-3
CASSFGLSTDTQYF
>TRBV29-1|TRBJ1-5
CSVARDSNQPQHF
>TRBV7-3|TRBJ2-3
CASSFSGQGADTQYF
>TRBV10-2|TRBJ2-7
CASSESPFTGTRAYEQYF
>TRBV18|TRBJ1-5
CASSPGAASWTFNQPQHF
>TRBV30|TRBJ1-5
CAWSDDRGGQPQHF
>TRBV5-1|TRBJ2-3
CTSGLAGGPDTQYF
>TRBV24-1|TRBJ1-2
CATSDAGQSNYGYTF
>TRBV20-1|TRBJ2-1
CSARRGGRSYNEQFF
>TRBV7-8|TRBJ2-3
CASSRDRATDTQYF
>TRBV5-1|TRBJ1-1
CASSLEGGAAFF
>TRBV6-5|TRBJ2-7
CASSYSASGGVGAYEQYF
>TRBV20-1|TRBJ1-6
CSAAGTDNPPLHF
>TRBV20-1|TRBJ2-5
CSAMGLAGTQETQYF
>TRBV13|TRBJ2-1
CASSSTGTGANEQFF
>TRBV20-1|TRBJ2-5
CSARDLTGGPQTQYF
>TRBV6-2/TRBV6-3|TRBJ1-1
CASSEGHGAMNTEAFF
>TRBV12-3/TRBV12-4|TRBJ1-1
CASMSLLNTEAFF
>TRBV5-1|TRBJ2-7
CASSLLRQGVYEQYF
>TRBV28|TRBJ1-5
CASSLRGGLNQPQHF
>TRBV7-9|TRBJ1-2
CASSSVHYGYTF
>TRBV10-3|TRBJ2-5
CAISTKQETQYF
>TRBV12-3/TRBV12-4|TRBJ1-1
CASSLRGRAEAFF
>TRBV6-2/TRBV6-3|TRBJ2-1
CASRPRQGWNEQFF
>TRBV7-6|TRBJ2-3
CASRSRPYRDRGDTDTQYF
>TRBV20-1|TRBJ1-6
CSASLTGVNSPLHF
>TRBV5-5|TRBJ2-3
CASSFFIRGQADTQYF
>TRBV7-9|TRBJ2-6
CASRHTGRQSGANVLTF
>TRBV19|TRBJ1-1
CASRTPWGGARTEAFF
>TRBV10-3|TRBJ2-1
CAIRPRQGAINEQFF
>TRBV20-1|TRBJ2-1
CSARLPTRPYNEQFF
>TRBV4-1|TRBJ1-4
CASSQARGNEKLFF
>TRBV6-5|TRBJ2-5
CASSTSKETQYF